This T cell receptor beta chain was retrieved from a study of human T cells and chemical hapten exposure. Unmatched junction bases numbered 1, after V lost 6 bases and J lost 3 bases. The CDR3 has 14 amino acids. CDR1 and CDR2 (germline): MNHNS, SASEGT. Study-level findings and limits: TCRs whose frequency exceeded 1 in 1000 remained the same following DPC sensitization.

RNA extraction used unfractionated whole blood as the source of total RNA. This clonotype has only a few counts. Antigen: not known. The library labeled individual cDNA molecules by adding unique molecular identifiers to them. TCRdb used MiXCR to reprocess the 5' RACE reads, holding one entry per CDR3 protein. The sample shows 95,000 to 120,000 distinct CDR3 sequences, 15% to 20% of them seen only once. This receptor was taken from a human donor in good health. V usage is TRBV6-1 and J usage is TRBJ2-1; 11 bases agree with TRBD2. CDR3 DNA sequence: TGTGCCAGCAGGACTAGCGGGATCTACAATGAGCAGTTCTTC. Translation gives CASRTSGIYNEQFF.